Below, one TCR beta chain is given with its context. It lacks a known antigen. HCMV-specific IgG was detected in serum with a commercial ELISA kit to determine HCMV serostatus. Ficoll density gradient centrifugation was used to isolate peripheral blood mononuclear cells from blood. The data were produced on an Illumina HiSeq 2000. TCR beta cDNA libraries were prepared using 5'RACE template switching, which introduced a universal primer site and unique molecular identifiers. Priming for cDNA synthesis came from the TCR beta constant segment, and two successive PCR amplification steps followed. As for the authors' bioinformatics: Reads were demultiplexed and grouped by UMI with MIGEC, and clonotypes were assembled and quantified with MiTCR. To remove erroneous sequences, TCR cDNA sequences were retained only when supported by two or more reads. Downstream repertoire analysis used the tcR package, and clonotypes were matched across fractions by CDR3 nucleotide sequence plus V segment. VDJmatch was used to annotate antigen specificity against VDJdb, with one amino acid substitution in CDR3 allowed. The reads went through TCRdb reprocessing, and each CDR3 protein sequence gets one entry with no DNA. For this entry, the V and J calls and clone size follow TCRdb and not the study's own pipeline. The sample's table covers 350,000 to 400,000 distinct CDR3 sequences. The biggest ten clones account for about 11% of the sample.

The sample comes from a study of T cells expressing NK-cell markers (dated by TCRdb to about 2020). With respect to the entire study: TCR beta-chain repertoires were profiled in sorted CD3+CD56+NKG2C+, CD3+CD56+NKG2C- and CD3+CD56-NKG2C+ T-cell subsets from about 8 donors. Seven of the eight sequenced donors were HCMV-seropositive and one was HCMV-seronegative. The study sequenced eight donors, all healthy volunteers chosen at random: three men and five women. Sequencing of the libraries produced 2 x 150 bp reads on Illumina HiSeq 2000/2500, MiSeq or NextSeq. Broad study findings and their caveats: For about 6 donors, the dominant CD3+CD56+NKG2C+ clonotypes were among the top 10 CD8+ clonotypes and accounted for roughly 1.0-8% of CD8+ T cells. It remained unclear whether the expanded NKG2C-expressing T cell clones were specific for HCMV antigens. Those dominant clonotypes were again the most abundant among CD3+CD56-NKG2C+ cells in a handful of donors, at about 25-60.1%.

CDR1 MNHNS and CDR2 SASEGT were looked up in the germline V gene. Measured from the cysteine to the phenylalanine, the CDR3 is 17 residues long. DNA for this receptor is not on file. The rearrangement combines TRBV6-1 with TRBJ2-1; the TCRdb call, TRBD1, lacks DNA for checking. The specimen sequenced was blood T cells: a sorted CD56 or NKG2C T cell subset, CD4+ or CD8+ T cells, or bulk PBMC T cells (not recorded which). This TCR was sampled from a woman aged 45-59 years in good health. Donor details come from another sample of the same person, matched by shared clones. The CDR3 region: CASSEAKGALVRHEQFF.